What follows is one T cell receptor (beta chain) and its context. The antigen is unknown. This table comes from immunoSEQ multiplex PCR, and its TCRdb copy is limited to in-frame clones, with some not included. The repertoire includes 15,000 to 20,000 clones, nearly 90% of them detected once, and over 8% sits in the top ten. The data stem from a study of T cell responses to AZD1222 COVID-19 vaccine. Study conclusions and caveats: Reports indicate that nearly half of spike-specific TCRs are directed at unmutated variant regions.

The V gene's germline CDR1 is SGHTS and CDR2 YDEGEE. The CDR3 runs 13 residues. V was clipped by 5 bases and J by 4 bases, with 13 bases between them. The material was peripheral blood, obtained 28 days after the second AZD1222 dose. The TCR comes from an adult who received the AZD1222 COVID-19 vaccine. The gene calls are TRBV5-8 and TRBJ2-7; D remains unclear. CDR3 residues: CASRPRPGYEQYF. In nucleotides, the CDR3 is TGTGCCAGCAGGCCAAGACCAGGATACGAGCAGTACTTC.